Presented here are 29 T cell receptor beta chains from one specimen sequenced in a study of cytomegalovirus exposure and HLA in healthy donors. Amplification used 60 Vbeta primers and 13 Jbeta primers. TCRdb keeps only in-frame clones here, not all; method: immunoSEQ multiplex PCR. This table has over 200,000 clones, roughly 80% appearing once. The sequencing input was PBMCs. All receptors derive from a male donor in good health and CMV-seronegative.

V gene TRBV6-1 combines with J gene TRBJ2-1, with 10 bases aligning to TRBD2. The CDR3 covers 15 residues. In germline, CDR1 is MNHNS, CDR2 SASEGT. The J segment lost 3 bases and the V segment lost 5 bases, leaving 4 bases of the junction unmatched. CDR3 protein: CASSMLAGDYNEQFF. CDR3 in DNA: TGTGCCAGCAGTATGCTAGCGGGAGACTACAATGAGCAGTTCTTC.

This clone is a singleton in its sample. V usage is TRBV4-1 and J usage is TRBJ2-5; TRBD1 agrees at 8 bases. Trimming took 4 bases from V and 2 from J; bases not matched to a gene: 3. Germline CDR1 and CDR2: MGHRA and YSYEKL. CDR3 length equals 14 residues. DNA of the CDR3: TGCGCCAGCAGCCCAGACAGGGGACAAGAGACCCAGTACTTC. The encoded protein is CASSPDRGQETQYF.

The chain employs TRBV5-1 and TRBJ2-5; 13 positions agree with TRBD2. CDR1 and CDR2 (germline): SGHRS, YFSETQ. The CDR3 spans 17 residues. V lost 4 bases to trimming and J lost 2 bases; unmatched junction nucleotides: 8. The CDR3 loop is CASSVTGTSGIQETQYF. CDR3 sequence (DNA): TGCGCCAGCAGCGTCACCGGGACTAGCGGGATACAAGAGACCCAGTACTTC.

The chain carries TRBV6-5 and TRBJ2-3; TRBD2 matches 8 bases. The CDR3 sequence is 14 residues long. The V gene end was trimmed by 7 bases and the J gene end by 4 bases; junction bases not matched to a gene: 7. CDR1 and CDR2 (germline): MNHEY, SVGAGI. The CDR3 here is CASTLAGSPDTQYF. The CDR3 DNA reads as TGTGCCAGCACCTTAGCGGGAAGTCCAGATACGCAGTATTTT.

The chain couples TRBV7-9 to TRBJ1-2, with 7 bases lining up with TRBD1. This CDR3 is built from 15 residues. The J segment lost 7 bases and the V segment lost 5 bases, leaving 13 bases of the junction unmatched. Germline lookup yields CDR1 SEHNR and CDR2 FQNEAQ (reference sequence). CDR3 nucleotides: TGTGCCAGCAGCCTAGGGCAGGGGGATGTTGGTGGCTACACCTTC. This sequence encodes CASSLGQGDVGGYTF.

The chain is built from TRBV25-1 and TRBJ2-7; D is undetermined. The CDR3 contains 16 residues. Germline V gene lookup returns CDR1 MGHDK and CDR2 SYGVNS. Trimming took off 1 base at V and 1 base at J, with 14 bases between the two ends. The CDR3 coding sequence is TGTGCCAGCAGTGAATTGGGCAGCCCAACGTCCTACGAGCAGTACTTC. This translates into CASSELGSPTSYEQYF.

The CDR3 protein is CASSEESEAYEQYF. The CDR3 DNA follows: TGTGCCAGCAGTGAAGAGTCAGAAGCCTACGAGCAGTACTTC. The V call is TRBV2, the J call TRBJ2-7; D uncertain. Trimming pared 1 base from V and 2 bases from J, leaving 9 bases between. Per germline, CDR1 SNHLY and CDR2 FYNNEI. CDR3 length equals 14 residues.

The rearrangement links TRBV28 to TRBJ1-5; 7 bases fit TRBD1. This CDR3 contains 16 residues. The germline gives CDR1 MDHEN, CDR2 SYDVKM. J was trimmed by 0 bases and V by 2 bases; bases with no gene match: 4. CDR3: CASSLEGQPSNQPQHF. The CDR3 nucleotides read TGTGCCAGCAGTTTAGAGGGACAGCCTAGCAATCAGCCCCAGCATTTT.

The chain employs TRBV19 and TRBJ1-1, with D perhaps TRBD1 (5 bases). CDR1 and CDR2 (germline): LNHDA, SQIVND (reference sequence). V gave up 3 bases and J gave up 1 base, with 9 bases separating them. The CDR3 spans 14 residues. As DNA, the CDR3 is TGTGCCAGTAGTATGGGTCAGGGGAACACTGAAGCTTTCTTT. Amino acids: CASSMGQGNTEAFF.

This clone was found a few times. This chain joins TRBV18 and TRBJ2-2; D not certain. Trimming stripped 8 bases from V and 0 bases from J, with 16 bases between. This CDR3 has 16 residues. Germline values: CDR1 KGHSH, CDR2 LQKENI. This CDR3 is CASHQGVQANTGELFF. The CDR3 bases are TGTGCCAGCCACCAAGGCGTCCAGGCGAACACCGGGGAGCTGTTTTTT. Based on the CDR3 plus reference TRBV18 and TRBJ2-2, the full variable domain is NAGVMQNPRHLVRRRGQEARLRCSPMKGHSHVYWYRQLPEEGLKFMVYLQKENIIDESGMPKERFSAEFPKEGPSILRIQQVVRGDSAAYFCASHQGVQANTGELFFGEGSRLTVL.

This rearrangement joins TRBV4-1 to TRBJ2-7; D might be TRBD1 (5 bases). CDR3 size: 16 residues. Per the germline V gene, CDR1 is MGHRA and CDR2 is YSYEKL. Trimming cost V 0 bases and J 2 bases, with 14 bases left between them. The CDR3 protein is CASSQDQGGSPYEQYF. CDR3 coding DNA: TGCGCCAGCAGCCAAGATCAGGGCGGTAGCCCCTACGAGCAGTACTTC.

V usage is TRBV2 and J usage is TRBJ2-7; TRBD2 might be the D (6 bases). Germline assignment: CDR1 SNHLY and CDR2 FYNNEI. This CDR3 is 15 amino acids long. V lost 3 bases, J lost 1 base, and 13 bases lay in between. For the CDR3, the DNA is TGTGCCAGCAGTGATTCGGCTAGCGTTTCCTACGAGCAGTACTTC. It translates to CASSDSASVSYEQYF.

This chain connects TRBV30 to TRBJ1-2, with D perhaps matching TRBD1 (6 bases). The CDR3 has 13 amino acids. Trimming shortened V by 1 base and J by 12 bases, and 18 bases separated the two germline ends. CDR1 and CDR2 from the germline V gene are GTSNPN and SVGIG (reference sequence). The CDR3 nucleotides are TGTGCCTGGAGTGCACAGGGTATGAGGTTCGACACCTTC. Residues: CAWSAQGMRFDTF.

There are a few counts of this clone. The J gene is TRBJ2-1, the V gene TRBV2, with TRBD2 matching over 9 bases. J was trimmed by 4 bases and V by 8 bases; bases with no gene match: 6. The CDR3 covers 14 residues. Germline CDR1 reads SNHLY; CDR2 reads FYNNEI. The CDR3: CASGATSGYNEQFF. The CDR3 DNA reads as TGTGCCAGCGGCGCGACTAGCGGATACAATGAGCAGTTCTTC.

CDR3 in amino acids: CASSPGTSLGNEQFF. The CDR3 DNA reads TGTGCCAGCAGCCCCGGGACTAGCTTGGGCAATGAGCAGTTCTTC. The V and J genes are TRBV14 and TRBJ2-1; the match to TRBD2 covers 9 bases. CDR1 is SGHDN and CDR2 is FVKESK in the germline V gene. J gave up 6 bases and V 4 bases, and 7 bases lay outside the gene matches. The CDR3 sequence is 15 residues long.

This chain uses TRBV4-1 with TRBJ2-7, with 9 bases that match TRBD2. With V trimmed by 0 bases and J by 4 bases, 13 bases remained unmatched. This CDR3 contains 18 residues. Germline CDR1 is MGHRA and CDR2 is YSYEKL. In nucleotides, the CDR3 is TGCGCCAGCAGCCAAGATGCCTTGGATAGCGGGAGTCGGTACGAGCAGTACTTC. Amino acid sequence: CASSQDALDSGSRYEQYF.

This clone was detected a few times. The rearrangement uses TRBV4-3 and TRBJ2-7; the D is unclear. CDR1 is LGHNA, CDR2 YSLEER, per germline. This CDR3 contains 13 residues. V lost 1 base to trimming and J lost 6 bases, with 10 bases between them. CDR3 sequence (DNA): TGCGCCAGCAGCCAAGTCTTCGGTGGCGAGCAGTACTTC. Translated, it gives CASSQVFGGEQYF.

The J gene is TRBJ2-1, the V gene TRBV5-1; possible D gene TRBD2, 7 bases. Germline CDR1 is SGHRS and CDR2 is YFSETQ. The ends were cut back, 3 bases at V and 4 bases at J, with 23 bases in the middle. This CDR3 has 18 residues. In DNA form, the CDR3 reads TGCGCCAGCAGCTGGGGGGGCGGGAGTAGCGGACGGTACAATGAGCAGTTCTTC. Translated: CASSWGGGSSGRYNEQFF.

CDR3 nucleotides: TGTGCCAGCAGCTTGGAAACTGGGACAGGGTCTTATGGCTATGGCTACACCTTC. It translates to CASSLETGTGSYGYGYTF. J is TRBJ1-2 and V is TRBV5-6, with 9 bases identical to TRBD1. The CDR3 loop spans 18 amino acids. Germline loops: CDR1 SGHDT, CDR2 YYEEEE. Trimming took 0 bases from V and 4 from J; bases not matched to a gene: 13. The complete variable domain, with remaining parts taken from reference TRBV5-6 and TRBJ1-2, reads DAGVTQSPTHLIKTRGQQVTLRCSPKSGHDTVSWYQQALGQGPQFIFQYYEEEERQRGNFPDRFSGHQFPNYSSELNVNALLLGDSALYLCASSLETGTGSYGYGYTFGSGTRLTVV.

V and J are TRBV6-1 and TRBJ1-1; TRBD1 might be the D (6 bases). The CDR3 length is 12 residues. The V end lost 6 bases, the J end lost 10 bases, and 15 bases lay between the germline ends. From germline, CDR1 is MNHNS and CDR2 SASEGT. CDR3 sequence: CASREIPRGAFF. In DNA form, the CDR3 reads TGTGCCAGCAGAGAAATTCCCAGGGGAGCTTTCTTT.

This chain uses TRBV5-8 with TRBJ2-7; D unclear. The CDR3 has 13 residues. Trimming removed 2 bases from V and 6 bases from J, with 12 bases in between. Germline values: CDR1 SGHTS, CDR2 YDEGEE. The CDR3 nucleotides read TGTGCCAGCAGCTTACCCTATCCCCTCGAGCAGTACTTC. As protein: CASSLPYPLEQYF.

CDR3 sequence: CASSPGGGGDTQYF. CDR3 nucleotide sequence: TGTGCCAGCTCACCAGGGGGAGGTGGAGATACGCAGTATTTT. The chain employs TRBV18 and TRBJ2-3; tentative D call: TRBD2 (6 bases). Trimming took 2 bases from V and 5 from J, leaving 11 bases between them. The CDR3 sequence is 14 residues long. From germline, CDR1 is KGHSH and CDR2 LQKENI.

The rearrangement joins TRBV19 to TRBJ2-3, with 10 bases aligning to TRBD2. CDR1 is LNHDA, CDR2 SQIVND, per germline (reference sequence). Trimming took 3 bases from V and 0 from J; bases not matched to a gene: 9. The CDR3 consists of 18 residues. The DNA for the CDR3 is TGTGCCAGTAGTATGAATGGAATAGCGGGAGGTAGCACAGATACGCAGTATTTT. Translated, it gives CASSMNGIAGGSTDTQYF.

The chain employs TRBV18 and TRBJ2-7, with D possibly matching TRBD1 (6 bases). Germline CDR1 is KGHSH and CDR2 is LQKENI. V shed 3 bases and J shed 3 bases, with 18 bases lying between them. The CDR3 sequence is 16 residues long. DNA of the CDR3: TGTGCCAGCTCACCCATTACAGGGCCCAACGACTACGAGCAGTACTTC. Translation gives CASSPITGPNDYEQYF.

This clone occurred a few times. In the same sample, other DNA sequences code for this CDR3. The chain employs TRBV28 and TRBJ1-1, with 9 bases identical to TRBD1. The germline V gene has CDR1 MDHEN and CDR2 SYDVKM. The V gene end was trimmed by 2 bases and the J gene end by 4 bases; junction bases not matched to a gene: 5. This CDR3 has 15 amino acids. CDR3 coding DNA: TGTGCCAGCAGTTTACCGGGACAGGGTAGCACTGAAGCTTTCTTT. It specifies CASSLPGQGSTEAFF.

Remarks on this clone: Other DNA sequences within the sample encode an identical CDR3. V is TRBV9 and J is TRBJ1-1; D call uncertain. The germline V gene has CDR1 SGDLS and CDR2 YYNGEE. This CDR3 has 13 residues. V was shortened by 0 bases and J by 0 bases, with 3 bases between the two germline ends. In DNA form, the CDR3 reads TGTGCCAGCAGCGTAGCCGTGAACACTGAAGCTTTCTTT. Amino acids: CASSVAVNTEAFF.

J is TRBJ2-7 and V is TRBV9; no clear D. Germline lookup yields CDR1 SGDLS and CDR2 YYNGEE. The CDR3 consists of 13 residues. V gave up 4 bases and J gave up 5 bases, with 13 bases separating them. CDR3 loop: CASSPLTLDEQYF. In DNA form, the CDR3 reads TGTGCCAGCAGCCCCCTAACTCTCGACGAGCAGTACTTC.

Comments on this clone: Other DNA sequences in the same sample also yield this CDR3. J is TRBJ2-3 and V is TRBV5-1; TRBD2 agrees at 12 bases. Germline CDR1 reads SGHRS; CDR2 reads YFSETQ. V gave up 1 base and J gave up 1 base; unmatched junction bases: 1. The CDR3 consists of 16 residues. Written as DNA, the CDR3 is TGCGCCAGCAGCTTGAGACTAGCGGGAGGCACAGATACGCAGTATTTT. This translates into CASSLRLAGGTDTQYF.

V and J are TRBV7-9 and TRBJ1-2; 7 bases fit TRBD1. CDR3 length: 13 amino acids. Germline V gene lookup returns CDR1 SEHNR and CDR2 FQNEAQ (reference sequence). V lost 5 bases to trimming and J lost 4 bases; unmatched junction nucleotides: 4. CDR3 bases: TGTGCCAGCAGCGCGGGACAGACCTATGGCTACACCTTC. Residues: CASSAGQTYGYTF.